Presented here are 9 T cell receptor beta chains from one specimen sequenced in a study of brain metastases from non-small cell lung cancer. This table comes from immunoSEQ multiplex PCR, and its TCRdb copy is limited to in-frame clones, with some not included. Found here are 630 or so clones, 88% of them singletons; the top ten hold roughly 7.9%. Sequenced sample: tumor-adjacent normal tissue. All receptors come from a donor aged 40 or older with non-small cell lung cancer.

The chain joins TRBV30 to TRBJ1-1; TRBD1 aligns across 7 bases. The CDR3 extends over 12 amino acids. Germline loops: CDR1 GTSNPN, CDR2 SVGIG (reference sequence). V lost 4 bases to trimming and J lost 4 bases; unmatched junction nucleotides: 3. CDR3 DNA sequence: TGTGCCTGGACCCCAGGGGGCACTGAAGCTTTCTTT. Encoded protein: CAWTPGGTEAFF.

Only a few counts were recorded for this clone. The genes are TRBV28 and TRBJ2-2; D call uncertain. The CDR3 totals 12 residues. CDR1 MDHEN and CDR2 SYDVKM come from the germline V gene. The CDR3 here is CVASPPTGELFF. CDR3 sequence (DNA): TGTGTCGCATCCCCTCCGACCGGGGAGCTGTTTTTT.

V is TRBV28 and J is TRBJ2-6; D uncertain. This CDR3 comprises 16 residues. The V and J ends lost 8 bases and 0 bases respectively, with 14 bases between them. CDR1 is MDHEN and CDR2 is SYDVKM in the germline V gene. CDR3 sequence: CASDQGYTSGANVLTF. The CDR3 DNA reads TGTGCCAGCGACCAAGGCTATACCTCTGGGGCCAACGTCCTGACTTTC. Full variable domain (missing parts from reference TRBV28 and TRBJ2-6): DVKVTQSSRYLVKRTGEKVFLECVQDMDHENMFWYRQDPGLGLRLIYFSYDVKMKEKGDIPEGYSVSREKKERFSLILESASTNQTSMYLCASDQGYTSGANVLTFGAGSRLTVL.

The genes are TRBV29-1 and TRBJ1-1; D might be TRBD1 (5 bases). Germline V gives CDR1 SQVTM, CDR2 ANQGSEA. The V end lost 7 bases, the J end lost 3 bases, and 9 bases lay between the germline ends. The CDR3 is 11 amino acids. This CDR3 is CSGGFDTEAFF. The CDR3 nucleotides read TGCAGCGGGGGGTTCGACACTGAAGCTTTCTTT. The full variable domain, in which reference TRBV29-1 and TRBJ1-1 provide the parts outside the CDR3, is SAVISQKPSRDICQRGTSLTIQCQVDSQVTMMFWYRQQPGQSLTLIATANQGSEATYESGFVIDKFPISRPNLTFSTLTVSNMSPEDSSIYLCSGGFDTEAFFGQGTRLTVV.

The rearrangement links TRBV2 to TRBJ2-2; 8 positions match TRBD1. Germline assignment: CDR1 SNHLY and CDR2 FYNNEI. V shed 5 bases and J 3 bases; nucleotides not matched to a gene: 5. The CDR3 runs 15 residues. DNA of the CDR3: TGTGCCAGCAGTTTCGGACAGGGCTACACCGGGGAGCTGTTTTTT. This gives the protein CASSFGQGYTGELFF.

To note about this clone: An end of the junction differs from the germline gene, which may be a read error. The rearrangement uses TRBV10-3 and TRBJ1-1, with D perhaps TRBD1 (5 bases). CDR1 and CDR2 from the germline V gene are ENHRY and SYGVKD. The CDR3 loop spans 14 amino acids. The CDR3 loop reads CAISEQGMNTEAFF. As DNA, the CDR3 is TGTGCCATCAGTGAGCAGGGAATGAATACTGAAGCTTTCTTT.

The rearrangement joins TRBV10-3 to TRBJ2-1; tentative D call: TRBD2 (6 bases). The CDR3 has 16 residues. V lost 0 bases to trimming and J lost 2 bases, with 11 bases between them. Per the germline V gene, CDR1 is ENHRY and CDR2 is SYGVKD. CDR3 sequence: CAISESAGRTYNEQFF. CDR3 bases: TGTGCCATCAGTGAGTCCGCGGGACGGACCTACAATGAGCAGTTCTTC.

The sample holds a few counts of this clone. The chain employs TRBV14 and TRBJ2-7; 7 bases align to TRBD1. From germline, CDR1 is SGHDN and CDR2 FVKESK. CDR3 length: 14 residues. The trim removed 1 base at V and 8 bases at J, leaving 8 bases unmatched. CDR3 residues: CASSQVGTVAQQYF. The CDR3 nucleotides are TGTGCCAGCAGCCAAGTAGGGACAGTGGCGCAGCAGTACTTC. Full variable domain (outside the CDR3, taken from reference TRBV14 and TRBJ2-7): EAGVTQFPSHSVIEKGQTVTLRCDPISGHDNLYWYRRVMGKEIKFLLHFVKESKQDESGMPNNRFLAERTGGTYSTLKVQPAELEDSGVYFCASSQVGTVAQQYFGPGTRLTVT.

This clone was observed a single time. A read error may produce the germline difference seen at one junction end. Here the CDR3 reads CASSSSNNEQFF. CDR3 DNA sequence: TGTGCCAGCAGTTCCTCCAACAATGAGCAGTTCTTC. J is TRBJ2-1 and V is TRBV27, with D uncertain. This CDR3 comprises 12 residues. The germline V gene encodes CDR1 MNHEY and CDR2 SMNVEV (reference sequence).